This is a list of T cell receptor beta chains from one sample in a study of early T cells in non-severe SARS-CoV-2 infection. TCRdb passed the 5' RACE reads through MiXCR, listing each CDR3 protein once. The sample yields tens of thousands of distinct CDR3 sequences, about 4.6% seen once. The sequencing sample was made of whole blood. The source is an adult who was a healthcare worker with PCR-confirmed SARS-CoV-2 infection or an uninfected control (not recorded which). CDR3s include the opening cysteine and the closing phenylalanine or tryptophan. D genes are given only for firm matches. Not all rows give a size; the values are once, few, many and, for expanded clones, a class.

CDR3nt: TGTGCCAGCAGCCCGCTCACAGGGGGATGGTATGGCTACACCTTC
CDR3aa: CASSPLTGGWYGYTF
v_gene: TRBV7-9
d_gene: TRBD1
abundance: -
j_gene: TRBJ1-2

CDR3nt: TGTGCCAGCAGTTTTGGCGGGGGGGCGAAGGAGCAGTACTTC
CDR3aa: CASSFGGGAKEQYF
v_gene: TRBV5-5
d_gene: TRBD2
abundance: -
j_gene: TRBJ2-7

CDR3nt: TGCAGTGCTACCTATCAGGGTTCCAATCAGCCCCAGCATTTT
CDR3aa: CSATYQGSNQPQHF
v_gene: TRBV20-1
d_gene: -
abundance: few
j_gene: TRBJ1-5

CDR3nt: TGTGCCAGCAGGGAGGGGAGTATAAGGTACGAGCAGTACTTC
CDR3aa: CASREGSIRYEQYF
v_gene: TRBV28
d_gene: -
abundance: few
j_gene: TRBJ2-7

CDR3nt: TGTGCCAGCAGCTTCACTAGCAATCAGCCCCAGCATTTT
CDR3aa: CASSFTSNQPQHF
v_gene: TRBV6-5
d_gene: -
abundance: few
j_gene: TRBJ1-5

CDR3nt: TGCGCCAGCAGCCCGAATCTGGCGGCAACTAATGAAAAACTGTTTTTT
CDR3aa: CASSPNLAATNEKLFF
v_gene: TRBV4-3
d_gene: -
abundance: few
j_gene: TRBJ1-4

CDR3nt: TGTGCCAGCAGCAGTTCGGAGACCCAGTACTTC
CDR3aa: CASSSSETQYF
v_gene: TRBV12-3/TRBV12-4
d_gene: -
abundance: few
j_gene: TRBJ2-5

CDR3nt: TGCAGTGCTGGGGTGGGGGCCATTGAGCAGTTCTTC
CDR3aa: CSAGVGAIEQFF
v_gene: TRBV20-1
d_gene: -
abundance: many
j_gene: TRBJ2-1

CDR3nt: TGCAGCGTTGAAGAGAGGGGAATCAATGAGCAGTTCTTC
CDR3aa: CSVEERGINEQFF
v_gene: TRBV29-1
d_gene: -
abundance: few
j_gene: TRBJ2-1

CDR3nt: TGTGCCATCAGGGACACTTGGAACACTGAAGCTTTCTTT
CDR3aa: CAIRDTWNTEAFF
v_gene: TRBV10-3
d_gene: -
abundance: many
j_gene: TRBJ1-1

CDR3nt: TGTGCCAGCAGCCGATCCAGCGGCCTCCGAAACACCATATATTTT
CDR3aa: CASSRSSGLRNTIYF
v_gene: TRBV11-2
d_gene: -
abundance: many
j_gene: TRBJ1-3

CDR3nt: TGTGCCAGCAAGTACGGGAACACTGAAGCTTTCTTT
CDR3aa: CASKYGNTEAFF
v_gene: TRBV7-2
d_gene: -
abundance: -
j_gene: TRBJ1-1

CDR3nt: TGTGCCAGCAGCTTAACGAAGGTACCTCCTTTT
CDR3aa: CASSLTKVPPF
v_gene: TRBV7-3
d_gene: -
abundance: many
j_gene: TRBJ2-2

CDR3nt: TGTGCCAGCAGGGTGACTAGCGGGAGTTTCTATGAGCAGTTCTTC
CDR3aa: CASRVTSGSFYEQFF
v_gene: TRBV12-3/TRBV12-4
d_gene: TRBD2
abundance: many
j_gene: TRBJ2-1

CDR3nt: TGTGCCAGCAGTCGGGACGGGTTGAACACTGAAGCTTTCTTT
CDR3aa: CASSRDGLNTEAFF
v_gene: TRBV7-3
d_gene: -
abundance: many
j_gene: TRBJ1-1

CDR3nt: TGCAGTGCTAGACGCACGGCTAGTCAAGAGCAGTTCTTC
CDR3aa: CSARRTASQEQFF
v_gene: TRBV20-1
d_gene: -
abundance: many
j_gene: TRBJ2-1

CDR3nt: TGCAGTGCTAGAATTCCGGGATCTTACAATGAGCAGTTCTTC
CDR3aa: CSARIPGSYNEQFF
v_gene: TRBV20-1
d_gene: -
abundance: many
j_gene: TRBJ2-1

CDR3nt: TGTGCCACCAGTGGCCGACAGGGGGTAACCTCTGGGGCCAACGTCCTGACTTTC
CDR3aa: CATSGRQGVTSGANVLTF
v_gene: TRBV24-1
d_gene: TRBD1
abundance: many
j_gene: TRBJ2-6

CDR3nt: TGTGCCAGCAGCCGCAGGACAGGAGATCATAATGAGCAGTTCTTC
CDR3aa: CASSRRTGDHNEQFF
v_gene: TRBV11-3
d_gene: TRBD1
abundance: many
j_gene: TRBJ2-1

CDR3nt: TGCAGTGCTAGAGGGGGGCTCATGAACACTGAAGCTTTCTTT
CDR3aa: CSARGGLMNTEAFF
v_gene: TRBV20-1
d_gene: -
abundance: many
j_gene: TRBJ1-1

CDR3nt: TGCAGCGCTTCACCTAGCACAGATACGCAGTATTTT
CDR3aa: CSASPSTDTQYF
v_gene: TRBV29-1
d_gene: -
abundance: many
j_gene: TRBJ2-3

CDR3nt: TGTGCCAGCAGCTCCAGCGCAACCTCCTATAATTCACCCCTCCACTTT
CDR3aa: CASSSSATSYNSPLHF
v_gene: TRBV7-2
d_gene: -
abundance: many
j_gene: TRBJ1-6

CDR3nt: TGTGCCAGCACTAATACAGGGGTTGGGGAGACCCAGTACTTC
CDR3aa: CASTNTGVGETQYF
v_gene: TRBV19
d_gene: TRBD1
abundance: many
j_gene: TRBJ2-5

CDR3nt: TGTGCCAGCAGCCCCGATTGGAATGGAAACACCATATATTTT
CDR3aa: CASSPDWNGNTIYF
v_gene: TRBV5-6
d_gene: -
abundance: -
j_gene: TRBJ1-3

CDR3nt: TGTGCCAGCAGTCCATGGACAGGGAATGAAAAACTGTTTTTT
CDR3aa: CASSPWTGNEKLFF
v_gene: TRBV7-2
d_gene: TRBD1
abundance: many
j_gene: TRBJ1-4

CDR3nt: TGTGCCAGCAGTTTGGGGAGCGCGAACAATGAGCAGTTCTTC
CDR3aa: CASSLGSANNEQFF
v_gene: TRBV27
d_gene: -
abundance: many
j_gene: TRBJ2-1

CDR3nt: TGCAGTGCTAGACCGGACAGGGGAAGGGATCAGCCCCAGCATTTT
CDR3aa: CSARPDRGRDQPQHF
v_gene: TRBV20-1
d_gene: TRBD1
abundance: many
j_gene: TRBJ1-5

CDR3nt: TGCGCCAGCAGCTATGGGTCCGGAGGGGAGACCCAGTACTTC
CDR3aa: CASSYGSGGETQYF
v_gene: TRBV5-1
d_gene: -
abundance: -
j_gene: TRBJ2-5

CDR3nt: TGTGCCAGCAGCTTTCACCCGAGTCCGCAGTATTTT
CDR3aa: CASSFHPSPQYF
v_gene: TRBV7-8
d_gene: -
abundance: many
j_gene: TRBJ2-3

CDR3nt: TGCGCCAGCAGTGTCCGGGTCACTGAAGCTTTCTTT
CDR3aa: CASSVRVTEAFF
v_gene: TRBV10-2
d_gene: -
abundance: many
j_gene: TRBJ1-1

CDR3nt: TGTGCCAGCAGCCCCCCCACAGGGAGCCATGGGGGCTACACCTTC
CDR3aa: CASSPPTGSHGGYTF
v_gene: TRBV5-4
d_gene: -
abundance: few
j_gene: TRBJ1-2

CDR3nt: TGTGCCAGCAGCCCATCAGCGGGTAGTAACCTTCAGTTCTTC
CDR3aa: CASSPSAGSNLQFF
v_gene: TRBV3-1
d_gene: -
abundance: -
j_gene: TRBJ2-1

CDR3nt: TGTGCCAGCAGTTACTCAGTGAGCTCCTACGAGCAGTACTTC
CDR3aa: CASSYSVSSYEQYF
v_gene: TRBV6-5
d_gene: -
abundance: few
j_gene: TRBJ2-7

CDR3nt: TGTGCCAGCAGCTCCCAGGGTGAGAGCGGGAGGTATAAAATTGACGAGCAGTACTTC
CDR3aa: CASSSQGESGRYKIDEQYF
v_gene: TRBV7-8
d_gene: TRBD2
abundance: many
j_gene: TRBJ2-7

CDR3nt: TGTGCCAGCAGTTACACAGGACAGATCGGAAACACCATATATTTT
CDR3aa: CASSYTGQIGNTIYF
v_gene: TRBV6-5
d_gene: -
abundance: many
j_gene: TRBJ1-3

CDR3nt: TGTGCCAGCAGCCTGGGGGGACTAGTAGATACGCAGTATTTT
CDR3aa: CASSLGGLVDTQYF
v_gene: TRBV7-2
d_gene: TRBD2
abundance: few
j_gene: TRBJ2-3

CDR3nt: TGCGCCAGCAGCTCAGGACAGGGATTACACACTGAAGCTTTCTTT
CDR3aa: CASSSGQGLHTEAFF
v_gene: TRBV5-1
d_gene: TRBD1
abundance: many
j_gene: TRBJ1-1

CDR3nt: TGCGCCAGCAGCTTGGCCATTGAAGGGGAGCTGTTTTTT
CDR3aa: CASSLAIEGELFF
v_gene: TRBV5-1
d_gene: -
abundance: many
j_gene: TRBJ2-2

CDR3nt: TGTGCCAGCAGCCAAGAAGCGGGGGGCTTGGTCTCCTACAATGAGCAGTTCTTC
CDR3aa: CASSQEAGGLVSYNEQFF
v_gene: TRBV4-2
d_gene: TRBD2
abundance: -
j_gene: TRBJ2-1

CDR3nt: TGTGCCAGCAGCTTAGGGGTTTGGCGGGGCAGCTCCTACGAGCAGTACTTC
CDR3aa: CASSLGVWRGSSYEQYF
v_gene: TRBV11-2
d_gene: -
abundance: many
j_gene: TRBJ2-7

CDR3nt: TGCGCCAGCGGGCGGGGGAACACCGGGGAGCTGTTTTTT
CDR3aa: CASGRGNTGELFF
v_gene: TRBV4-3
d_gene: -
abundance: many
j_gene: TRBJ2-2